This is a list of T cell receptor beta chains from one sample in a study of cytomegalovirus exposure and HLA in healthy donors. Using immunoSEQ multiplex PCR, the repertoire was profiled, and TCRdb retains in-frame clones only, with some absent. The table lists approximately 150,000 clones, about 80% of them singletons. Sequencing was done on a sample of PBMCs. Receptor source: a young man in good health and CMV-seronegative. CDR3s include the opening cysteine and the closing phenylalanine or tryptophan. The D gene is left open where the match is weak. Size values are once, few and many counts, or a class for expanded clones, and some rows have none.

>.|16|.|TRBJ2-1|TRBV19
CASSILASTAYNEQFF
TGTGCCAGTAGTATTCTGGCCTCAACAGCCTACAATGAGCAGTTCTTC
>.|12|.|TRBJ1-5|TRBV18
CASSPGGQPQHF
TGTGCCAGCTCACCCGGGGGTCAGCCCCAGCATTTT
>.|14|.|TRBJ2-6|TRBV6-4
CASSDISGANVLTF
TGTGCCAGCAGTGATATCTCTGGGGCCAACGTCCTGACTTTC
>.|20|TRBD2|TRBJ2-2|TRBV7-8
CASSPRPGLAGGHNTGELFF
TGTGCCAGCAGCCCTAGGCCAGGACTAGCGGGGGGGCATAACACCGGGGAGCTGTTTTTT
>few|14|.|TRBJ2-7|TRBV27
CASSTGVGSYEQYF
TGTGCCAGCAGTACCGGAGTGGGCTCCTACGAGCAGTACTTC
>.|16|.|TRBJ2-3|TRBV5-1
CASSLVQQRFTDTQYF
TGCGCCAGCAGCTTGGTACAGCAACGGTTCACAGATACGCAGTATTTT
>.|13|.|TRBJ1-1|TRBV11-2
CASSLGVLREAFF
TGTGCCAGCAGCTTAGGAGTCCTCCGGGAAGCTTTCTTT
>.|14|.|TRBJ2-5|TRBV2
CASSYWDSQETQYF
TGTGCCAGCAGTTACTGGGACTCCCAAGAGACCCAGTACTTC
>few|18|TRBD2|TRBJ2-3|TRBV30
CAWRGLAGRLRSTDTQYF
TGTGCCTGGAGAGGGCTAGCGGGACGTTTAAGAAGCACAGATACGCAGTATTTT
>.|10|.|TRBJ2-1|TRBV11-2
CAISGEAFFF
TGTGCCATCTCGGGGGAGGCATTCTTCTTC
>.|16|TRBD2|TRBJ2-3|TRBV11-2
CASSIRLAGGTDTQYF
TGTGCCAGCAGCATAAGACTAGCGGGAGGAACAGATACGCAGTATTTT
>few|12|.|TRBJ1-2|TRBV10-1
CALGGHGYGYTF
TGCGCCTTGGGGGGGCATGGCTATGGCTACACCTTC
>.|14|.|TRBJ2-3|TRBV9
CASSLQASTDTQYF
TGTGCCAGCAGCTTACAGGCTAGCACAGATACGCAGTATTTT
>.|14|.|TRBJ1-1|TRBV6-5
CASSYSTGGTEAFF
TGTGCCAGCAGTTACTCGACGGGGGGGACTGAAGCTTTCTTT
>.|11|.|TRBJ2-5|TRBV5-1
CASSRQETQYF
TGCGCCAGCAGCCGGCAAGAGACCCAGTACTTC
>.|16|TRBD2|TRBJ2-1|TRBV4-2
CASSPGTSGTYNEQFF
TGTGCCAGCAGCCCCGGGACTAGCGGAACCTACAATGAGCAGTTCTTC
>once|14|.|TRBJ2-7|TRBV28
CASSSPTTGGEQYF
TGTGCCAGCAGTTCCCCGACAACCGGGGGCGAGCAGTACTTC
>.|14|.|TRBJ1-5|TRBV7-9
CSSSLEGGDQPQHF
TGTTCCAGCAGCTTAGAAGGGGGGGATCAGCCCCAGCATTTT
>.|17|.|TRBJ2-2|TRBV4-3
CASSQELRDFDTGELFF
TGCGCCAGCAGCCAAGAACTCCGGGATTTCGACACCGGGGAGCTGTTTTTT
>.|16|.|TRBJ1-1|TRBV19
CASSSRPLGVNTEAFF
TGTGCCAGTAGTTCGCGACCTCTAGGGGTGAACACTGAAGCTTTCTTT
>.|18|TRBD2|TRBJ2-3|TRBV5-1
CASSLGLAGVSSTDTQYF
TGCGCCAGCAGCTTGGGACTAGCGGGAGTCAGTTCCACAGATACGCAGTATTTT
>.|14|TRBD1|TRBJ1-5|TRBV10-3
CAISVAGGGQPQHF
TGTGCCATCAGTGTGGCAGGGGGCGGTCAGCCCCAGCATTTT
>.|15|TRBD2|TRBJ2-7|TRBV29-1
CSVEDWEGEPGEQYF
TGCAGCGTTGAAGACTGGGAGGGAGAGCCGGGGGAGCAGTACTTC
>.|14|.|TRBJ1-4|TRBV2
CASSHRATNEKLFF
TGTGCCAGCTCCCACAGAGCAACTAATGAAAAACTGTTTTTT
>.|13|.|TRBJ1-1|TRBV9
CASSVEYRGRTFF
TGTGCCAGCAGCGTAGAGTATAGGGGTAGGACTTTCTTT
>.|19|TRBD2|TRBJ2-5|TRBV7-9
CASSSASPGTSGIGETQYF
TGTGCCAGCAGCTCGGCCTCCCCCGGGACTAGCGGGATAGGAGAGACCCAGTACTTC
>.|13|.|TRBJ2-7|TRBV27
CASSYARAAEQYF
TGTGCCAGCAGTTATGCGAGGGCGGCCGAGCAGTACTTC
>.|14|.|TRBJ1-3|TRBV25-1
CASSDRPGGNTIYF
TGTGCCAGCAGTGACCGTCCGGGAGGAAACACCATATATTTT
>.|14|TRBD1|TRBJ2-2|TRBV11-3
CASSTGTVTGELFF
TGTGCCAGCAGCACCGGGACAGTGACCGGGGAGCTGTTTTTT
>.|16|TRBD1|TRBJ2-7|TRBV4-2
CASSQAGAGGQHEQYF
TGTGCCAGCAGCCAAGCAGGTGCAGGGGGCCAACACGAGCAGTACTTC
>.|13|TRBD1|TRBJ2-3|TRBV27
CASMTGVRDTQYF
TGTGCCAGCATGACAGGGGTGAGGGATACGCAGTATTTT
>.|16|TRBD1|TRBJ1-4|TRBV25-1
CASSEFRGQVNEKLFF
TGTGCCAGCAGTGAATTCAGGGGGCAGGTTAATGAAAAACTGTTTTTT
>once|17|TRBD2|TRBJ2-3|TRBV7-9
CASSKGLAGGWTDTQYF
TGTGCCAGCAGCAAGGGACTAGCGGGGGGGTGGACAGATACGCAGTATTTT
>.|12|.|TRBJ1-2|TRBV7-9
CASRAGNYGYTF
TGTGCCAGCAGGGCGGGTAACTATGGCTACACCTTC
>.|14|.|TRBJ2-2|TRBV7-8
CASSLVTNTGELFF
TGTGCCAGCAGCTTAGTTACGAACACCGGGGAGCTGTTTTTT
>.|13|.|TRBJ1-1|TRBV7-6
CASSLIRGTEAFF
TGTGCCAGCAGCTTAATCAGGGGCACTGAAGCTTTCTTT